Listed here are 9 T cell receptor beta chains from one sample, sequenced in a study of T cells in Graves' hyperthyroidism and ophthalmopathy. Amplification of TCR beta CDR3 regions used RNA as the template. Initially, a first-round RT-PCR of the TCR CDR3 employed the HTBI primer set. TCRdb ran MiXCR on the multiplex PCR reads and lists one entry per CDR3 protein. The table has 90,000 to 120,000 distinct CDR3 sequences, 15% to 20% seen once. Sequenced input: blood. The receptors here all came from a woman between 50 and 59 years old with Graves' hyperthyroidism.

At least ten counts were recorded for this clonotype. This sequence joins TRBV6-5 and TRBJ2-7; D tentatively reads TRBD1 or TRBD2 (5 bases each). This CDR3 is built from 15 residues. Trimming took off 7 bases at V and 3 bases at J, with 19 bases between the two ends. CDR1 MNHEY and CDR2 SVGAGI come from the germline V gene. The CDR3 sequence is CASKSNYRDGYEQYF. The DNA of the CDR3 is TGTGCCAGCAAATCCAATTACCGGGACGGCTACGAGCAGTACTTC.

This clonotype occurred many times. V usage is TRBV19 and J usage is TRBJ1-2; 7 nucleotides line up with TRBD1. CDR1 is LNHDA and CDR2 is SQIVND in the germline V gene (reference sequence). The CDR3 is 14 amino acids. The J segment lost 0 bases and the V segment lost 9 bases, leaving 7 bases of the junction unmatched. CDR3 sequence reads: CASGGDSANYGYTF. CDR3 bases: TGTGCCAGCGGCGGGGACAGCGCTAACTATGGCTACACCTTC.

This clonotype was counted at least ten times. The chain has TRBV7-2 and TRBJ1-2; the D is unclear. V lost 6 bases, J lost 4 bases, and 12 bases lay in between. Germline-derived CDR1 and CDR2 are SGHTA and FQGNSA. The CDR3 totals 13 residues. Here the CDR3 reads CASRIQSLYGYTF. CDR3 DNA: TGTGCCAGCAGAATACAGTCCCTCTATGGCTACACCTTC.

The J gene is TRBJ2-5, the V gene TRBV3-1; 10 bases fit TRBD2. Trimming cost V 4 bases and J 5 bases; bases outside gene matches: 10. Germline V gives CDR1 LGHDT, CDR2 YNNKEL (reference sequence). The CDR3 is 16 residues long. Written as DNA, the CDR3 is TGTGCCAGCAGCCCTCGGACTAGCGGCCCGGGGGAGACCCAGTACTTC. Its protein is CASSPRTSGPGETQYF.

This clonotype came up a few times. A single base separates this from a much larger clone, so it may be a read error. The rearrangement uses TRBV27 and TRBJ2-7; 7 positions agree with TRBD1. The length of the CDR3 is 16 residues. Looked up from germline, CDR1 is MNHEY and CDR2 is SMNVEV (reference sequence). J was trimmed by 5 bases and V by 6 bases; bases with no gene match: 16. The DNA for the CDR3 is TGTGCCAGCAGCCGCCGGGACAGCACCCTGAATGACGAGCAGTACTTC. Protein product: CASSRRDSTLNDEQYF.

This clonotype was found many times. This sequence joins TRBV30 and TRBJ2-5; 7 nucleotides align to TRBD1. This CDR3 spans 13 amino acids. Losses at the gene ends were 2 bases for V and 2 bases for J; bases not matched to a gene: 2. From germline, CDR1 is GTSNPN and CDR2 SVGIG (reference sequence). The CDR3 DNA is TGTGCCTGGAGTACGGGACAGCAAGAGACCCAGTACTTC. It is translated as CAWSTGQQETQYF.

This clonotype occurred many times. DNA for the CDR3: TGTGCCTGGAGTGTAAAATCGTCGAGGGGGCTCGAGCAGTACTTC. It yields the protein CAWSVKSSRGLEQYF. The chain uses TRBV30 and TRBJ2-7; TRBD1 matches 7 bases. V shed 0 bases and J 6 bases; nucleotides not matched to a gene: 11. CDR3 length: 15 residues. The germline gives CDR1 GTSNPN, CDR2 SVGIG (reference sequence). Complete variable domain (other parts from reference TRBV30 and TRBJ2-7): SQTIHQWPATLVQPVGSPLSLECTVEGTSNPNLYWYRQAAGRGLQLLFYSVGIGQISSEVPQNLSASRPQDRQFILSSKKLLLSDSGFYLCAWSVKSSRGLEQYFGPGTRLTVT.

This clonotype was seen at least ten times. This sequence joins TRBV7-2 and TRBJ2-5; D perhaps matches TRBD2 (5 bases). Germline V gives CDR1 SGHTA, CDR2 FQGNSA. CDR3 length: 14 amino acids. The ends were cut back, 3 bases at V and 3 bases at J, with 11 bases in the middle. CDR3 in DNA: TGTGCCAGCAGCTTTATTTCCGGGGAAGAGACCCAGTACTTC. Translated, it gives CASSFISGEETQYF.

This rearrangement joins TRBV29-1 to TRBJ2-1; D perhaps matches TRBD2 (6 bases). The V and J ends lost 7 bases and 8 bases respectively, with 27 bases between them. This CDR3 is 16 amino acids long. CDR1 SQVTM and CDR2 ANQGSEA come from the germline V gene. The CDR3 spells CSASSYSPGTGDEQFF. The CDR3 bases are TGCAGCGCCTCCTCTTACAGCCCAGGGACTGGGGATGAGCAGTTCTTC.